A selection of T cell receptor beta chains follows, all from one sample in a study of Graves' ophthalmopathy and Graves' hyperthyroidism. TCRdb re-analysed the multiplex PCR reads in MiXCR, keeping a single row per CDR3 protein. Of about 370,000 distinct CDR3 sequences in the sample, about a sixth were seen once. Specimen: peripheral blood. The origin of the receptors is an adult woman with stable Graves' hyperthyroidism. Both conserved end residues are trimmed from each CDR3. Fields, in order: clone size, J gene, V gene, CDR3 protein. Some rows mark clone size as missing; the rest say once, few, many or name a class of expanded clone.

clone_size: many
j_call: TRBJ2-2
v_call: TRBV27
cdr3_aa: ASSLSRPYSNTGELF

clone_size: many
j_call: TRBJ2-7
v_call: TRBV20-1
cdr3_aa: SARDSRGGYEQY

clone_size: many
j_call: TRBJ2-7
v_call: TRBV7-2
cdr3_aa: ASSHRTGYEQY

clone_size: .
j_call: TRBJ1-1
v_call: TRBV2
cdr3_aa: ASSLVTGKIAF

clone_size: many
j_call: TRBJ2-3
v_call: TRBV24-1
cdr3_aa: ATSDSFPTGQGTDTQY

clone_size: many
j_call: TRBJ1-5
v_call: TRBV29-1
cdr3_aa: SVGGTGGQPQH

clone_size: many
j_call: TRBJ1-2
v_call: TRBV20-1
cdr3_aa: SAEGNYGYT

clone_size: many
j_call: TRBJ2-5
v_call: TRBV10-3
cdr3_aa: AISETQGRGSRETQY

clone_size: many
j_call: TRBJ1-1
v_call: TRBV27
cdr3_aa: ASSPRGSNTEAF

clone_size: .
j_call: TRBJ2-5
v_call: TRBV6-1
cdr3_aa: ASSGLIAGQETQY